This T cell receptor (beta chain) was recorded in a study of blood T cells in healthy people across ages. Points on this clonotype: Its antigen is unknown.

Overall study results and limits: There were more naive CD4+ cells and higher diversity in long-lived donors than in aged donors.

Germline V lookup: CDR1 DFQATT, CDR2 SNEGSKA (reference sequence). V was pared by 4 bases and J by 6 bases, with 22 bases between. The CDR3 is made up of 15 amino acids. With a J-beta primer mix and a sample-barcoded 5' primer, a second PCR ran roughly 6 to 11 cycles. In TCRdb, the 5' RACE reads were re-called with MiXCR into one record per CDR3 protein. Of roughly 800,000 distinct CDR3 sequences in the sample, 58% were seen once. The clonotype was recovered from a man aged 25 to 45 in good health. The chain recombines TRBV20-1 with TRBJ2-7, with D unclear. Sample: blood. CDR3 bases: TGCAGTGCTAAACCAACGACCCCTTGGGAAGGCGAGCAGTACTTC. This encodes CSAKPTTPWEGEQYF.